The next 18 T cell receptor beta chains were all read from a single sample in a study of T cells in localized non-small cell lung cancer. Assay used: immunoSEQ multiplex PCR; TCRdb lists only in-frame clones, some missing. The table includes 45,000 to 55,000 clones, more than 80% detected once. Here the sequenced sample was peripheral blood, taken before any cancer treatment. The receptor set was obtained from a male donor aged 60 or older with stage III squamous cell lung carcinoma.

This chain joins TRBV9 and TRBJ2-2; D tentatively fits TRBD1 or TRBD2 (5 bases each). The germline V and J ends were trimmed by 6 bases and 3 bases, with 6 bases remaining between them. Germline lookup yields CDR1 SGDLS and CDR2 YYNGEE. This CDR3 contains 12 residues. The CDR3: CASTGHTGELFF. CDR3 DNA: TGTGCCAGCACGGGACACACCGGGGAGCTGTTTTTT.

CDR3 in amino acids: CASSGPARQGYYGYTF. In DNA form, the CDR3 reads TGTGCCAGCAGCGGACCCGCGAGACAGGGTTACTATGGCTACACCTTC. The genes are TRBV27 and TRBJ1-2; 7 nucleotides agree with TRBD1. CDR3 length: 16 residues. The germline V gene encodes CDR1 MNHEY and CDR2 SMNVEV (reference sequence). V shed 6 bases and J 3 bases; nucleotides not matched to a gene: 13.

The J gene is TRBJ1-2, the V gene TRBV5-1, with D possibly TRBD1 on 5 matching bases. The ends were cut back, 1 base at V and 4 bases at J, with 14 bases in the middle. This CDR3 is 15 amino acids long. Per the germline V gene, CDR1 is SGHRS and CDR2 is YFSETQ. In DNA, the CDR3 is TGCGCCAGCAGCTTGACCGGGACGGACTCCTATGGCTACACCTTC. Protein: CASSLTGTDSYGYTF.

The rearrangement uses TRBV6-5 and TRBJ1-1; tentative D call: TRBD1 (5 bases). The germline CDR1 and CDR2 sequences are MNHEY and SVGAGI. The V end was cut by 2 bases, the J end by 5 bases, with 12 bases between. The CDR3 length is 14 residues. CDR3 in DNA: TGTGCCAGCAGTTACGTGGGGGGTAGTACTGAAGCTTTCTTT. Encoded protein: CASSYVGGSTEAFF.

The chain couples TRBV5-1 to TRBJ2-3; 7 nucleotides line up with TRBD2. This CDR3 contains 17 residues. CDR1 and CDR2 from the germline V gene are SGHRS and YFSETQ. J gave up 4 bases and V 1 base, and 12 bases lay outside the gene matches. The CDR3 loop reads CASSLRRESIVPDTQYF. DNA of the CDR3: TGCGCCAGCAGCTTGAGGCGGGAGAGTATTGTTCCAGATACGCAGTATTTT.

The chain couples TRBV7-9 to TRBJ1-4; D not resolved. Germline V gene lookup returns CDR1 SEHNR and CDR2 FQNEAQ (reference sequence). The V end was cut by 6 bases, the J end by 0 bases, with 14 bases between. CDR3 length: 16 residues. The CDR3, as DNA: TGTGCCAGCAGTCGAGAATGGGGTGCAACTAATGAAAAACTGTTTTTT. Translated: CASSREWGATNEKLFF.

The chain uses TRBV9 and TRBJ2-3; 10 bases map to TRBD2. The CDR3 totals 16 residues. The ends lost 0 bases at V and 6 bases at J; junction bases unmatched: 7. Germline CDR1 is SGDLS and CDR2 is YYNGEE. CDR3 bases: TGTGCCAGCAGCGTAGAAGCGGGGGGGGCCCGGGATACGCAGTATTTT. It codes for CASSVEAGGARDTQYF.

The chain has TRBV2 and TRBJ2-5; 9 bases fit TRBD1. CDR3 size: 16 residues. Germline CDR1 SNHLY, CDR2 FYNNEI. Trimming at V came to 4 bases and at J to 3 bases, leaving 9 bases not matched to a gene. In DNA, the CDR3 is TGTGCCAGCAGTGGTCCTAAGGGACAGGGAAAAGAGACCCAGTACTTC. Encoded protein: CASSGPKGQGKETQYF.

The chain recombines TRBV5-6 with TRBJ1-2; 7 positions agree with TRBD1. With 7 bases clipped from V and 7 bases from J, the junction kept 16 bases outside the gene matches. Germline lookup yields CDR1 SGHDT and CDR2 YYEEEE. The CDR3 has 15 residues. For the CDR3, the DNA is TGTGCCAGCGGAACCGGGACAGCTAGTGGACTTGGCTACACCTTC. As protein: CASGTGTASGLGYTF.

Here the CDR3 DNA reads TGTGCCAGCAGCTTCGACCGGACAACGAACACTGAAGCTTTCTTT. It translates to CASSFDRTTNTEAFF. The rearrangement links TRBV7-2 to TRBJ1-1; D might be TRBD1 (5 bases). The V end lost 3 bases, the J end lost 1 base, and 12 bases lay between the germline ends. The V gene's germline CDR1 is SGHTA and CDR2 FQGNSA. The CDR3 length is 15 residues.

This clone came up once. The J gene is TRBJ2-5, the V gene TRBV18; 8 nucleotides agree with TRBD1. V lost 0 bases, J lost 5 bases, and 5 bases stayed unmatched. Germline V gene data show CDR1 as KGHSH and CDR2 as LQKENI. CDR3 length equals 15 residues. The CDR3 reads CASSPPRTGTETQYF. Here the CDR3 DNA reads TGTGCCAGCTCACCACCTAGGACAGGGACTGAGACCCAGTACTTC.

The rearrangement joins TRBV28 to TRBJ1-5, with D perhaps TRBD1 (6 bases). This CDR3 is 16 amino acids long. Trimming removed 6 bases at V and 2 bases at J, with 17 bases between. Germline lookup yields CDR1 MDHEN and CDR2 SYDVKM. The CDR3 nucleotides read TGTGCCAGCAGCGTTTCTGGACAGCTGGGCAATCAGCCCCAGCATTTT. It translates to CASSVSGQLGNQPQHF.

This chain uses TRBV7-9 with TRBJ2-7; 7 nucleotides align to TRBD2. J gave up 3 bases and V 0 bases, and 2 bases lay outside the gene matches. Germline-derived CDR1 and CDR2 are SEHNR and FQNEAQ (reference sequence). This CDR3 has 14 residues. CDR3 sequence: CASSLAGRGYEQYF. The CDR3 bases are TGTGCCAGCAGCTTAGCAGGGAGGGGCTACGAGCAGTACTTC.

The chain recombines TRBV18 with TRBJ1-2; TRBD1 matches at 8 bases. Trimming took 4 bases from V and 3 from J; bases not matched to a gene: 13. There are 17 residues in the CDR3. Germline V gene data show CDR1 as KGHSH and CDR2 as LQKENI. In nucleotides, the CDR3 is TGTGCCAGCTCACAAATGATGACAGGGGTGGACCACTATGGCTACACCTTC. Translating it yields CASSQMMTGVDHYGYTF.

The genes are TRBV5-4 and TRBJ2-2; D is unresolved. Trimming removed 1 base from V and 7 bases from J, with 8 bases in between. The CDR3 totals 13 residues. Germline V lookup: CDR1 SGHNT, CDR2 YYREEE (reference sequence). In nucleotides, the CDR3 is TGTGCCAGCAGCTTGTACTCGGGCGGGGAGCTGTTTTTT. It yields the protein CASSLYSGGELFF.

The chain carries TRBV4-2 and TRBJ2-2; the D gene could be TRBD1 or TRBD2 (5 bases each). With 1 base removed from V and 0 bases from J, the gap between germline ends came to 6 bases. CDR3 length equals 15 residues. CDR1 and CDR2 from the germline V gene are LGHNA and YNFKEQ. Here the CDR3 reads CASSQGDANTGELFF. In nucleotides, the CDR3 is TGTGCCAGCAGCCAAGGGGACGCGAACACCGGGGAGCTGTTTTTT.

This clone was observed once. The CDR3 region is CASRTLGGELYGYTF. The CDR3 DNA follows: TGTGCCAGCCGGACCCTGGGAGGGGAGCTCTATGGCTACACCTTC. This chain connects TRBV6-6 to TRBJ1-2; maybe TRBD1 (5 bases). The germline V gene has CDR1 MNHNY and CDR2 SVGAGI (reference sequence). Deletions cut 8 bases from V and 4 bases from J, with 20 bases between. The CDR3 consists of 15 residues.

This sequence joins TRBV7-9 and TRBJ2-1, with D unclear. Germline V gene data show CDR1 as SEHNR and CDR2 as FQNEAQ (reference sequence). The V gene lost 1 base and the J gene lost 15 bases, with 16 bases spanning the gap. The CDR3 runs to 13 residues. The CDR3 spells CASSLEAALGLFF. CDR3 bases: TGTGCCAGCAGCTTAGAGGCAGCGCTAGGGCTGTTCTTC.